A selection of T cell receptor beta chains follows, all from one sample in a study of CD8 T cells in ankylosing spondylitis. TCRdb fed the 5' RACE reads into MiXCR, producing one record per CDR3 protein. The sample lists around 230,000 distinct CDR3 sequences, about 9.1% occurring once. Sequences were obtained from blood, either unsorted or a sorted T cell fraction (not recorded which). These TCRs come from a male donor with ankylosing spondylitis or in good health (not recorded which). Both conserved end residues are part of each CDR3. Each record gives: clone size, J gene, D gene, V gene, CDR3 DNA, CDR3 protein. A D gene is named only where the DNA matches it firmly. Where a row states a size, it is once, few, many or the class of an expanded clone; other rows omit it.

abundance: many; j_gene: TRBJ2-3; d_gene: TRBD2; v_gene: TRBV5-6; CDR3nt: TGTGCCAGCAGCACCCCAGGACTAGCGACCACAGATACGCAGTATTTT; CDR3aa: CASSTPGLATTDTQYF
abundance: NA; j_gene: TRBJ2-2; d_gene: NA; v_gene: TRBV5-1; CDR3nt: TGCGCCAGCAGCGTCCCAGGGTCCGGGGAGCTGTTTTTT; CDR3aa: CASSVPGSGELFF
abundance: NA; j_gene: TRBJ2-7; d_gene: TRBD1; v_gene: TRBV20-1; CDR3nt: TGCAGTGCTAGTGGTATTGACAGGGGCTACGAGCAGTACTTC; CDR3aa: CSASGIDRGYEQYF
abundance: many; j_gene: TRBJ1-1; d_gene: NA; v_gene: TRBV12-3/TRBV12-4; CDR3nt: TGTGCCAGCACCCCCTCGGGGGTGCGGAGCACTGAAGCTTTCTTT; CDR3aa: CASTPSGVRSTEAFF
abundance: many; j_gene: TRBJ1-5; d_gene: NA; v_gene: TRBV7-2; CDR3nt: TGTGCCAGCAGCTTAGTAGGCTCTTATAGCAATCAGCCCCAGCATTTT; CDR3aa: CASSLVGSYSNQPQHF
abundance: few; j_gene: TRBJ2-2; d_gene: NA; v_gene: TRBV18; CDR3nt: TGTGCCAGCTCACCACCGGCTAGCAACACCGGGGAGCTGTTTTTT; CDR3aa: CASSPPASNTGELFF
abundance: many; j_gene: TRBJ2-3; d_gene: NA; v_gene: TRBV28; CDR3nt: TGTGCCAGCAGCCTTACAGGGACTACCACAGATACGCAGTATTTT; CDR3aa: CASSLTGTTTDTQYF
abundance: many; j_gene: TRBJ1-1; d_gene: NA; v_gene: TRBV5-1; CDR3nt: TGCGCCAGCAGCTTCTCGGACAGCAACACTGAAGCTTTCTTT; CDR3aa: CASSFSDSNTEAFF
abundance: many; j_gene: TRBJ2-1; d_gene: NA; v_gene: TRBV6-1; CDR3nt: TGTGCCAGCACTCCCCGACAGGCCTACAATGAGCAGTTCTTC; CDR3aa: CASTPRQAYNEQFF
abundance: NA; j_gene: TRBJ1-1; d_gene: NA; v_gene: TRBV4-2; CDR3nt: TGTGCCAGCAGCCCAGAAGCGATAGGGGGAACTGAAGCTTTCTTT; CDR3aa: CASSPEAIGGTEAFF
abundance: NA; j_gene: TRBJ2-3; d_gene: NA; v_gene: TRBV6-2/TRBV6-3; CDR3nt: TGTGCCAGCAGAAACCGCTTCTCAGGCACAGATACGCAGTATTTT; CDR3aa: CASRNRFSGTDTQYF
abundance: many; j_gene: TRBJ2-7; d_gene: TRBD1; v_gene: TRBV29-1; CDR3nt: TGCAGCGCCTGGGACAGAGCCTACGAGCAGTACTTC; CDR3aa: CSAWDRAYEQYF
abundance: many; j_gene: TRBJ1-6; d_gene: NA; v_gene: TRBV11-2; CDR3nt: TGTGCCAGCAGCGTACAAACAGGGTATTATTCACCCCTCCACTTT; CDR3aa: CASSVQTGYYSPLHF
abundance: many; j_gene: TRBJ2-2; d_gene: NA; v_gene: TRBV7-2; CDR3nt: TGTGCCAGCAGCTTCGAACGGACGGGGGAGCTGTTTTTT; CDR3aa: CASSFERTGELFF
abundance: many; j_gene: TRBJ2-7; d_gene: TRBD2; v_gene: TRBV20-1; CDR3nt: TGCAGTGCTAGTGCGGCGGGAGACAACGAGCAGTACTTC; CDR3aa: CSASAAGDNEQYF
abundance: many; j_gene: TRBJ1-2; d_gene: TRBD1; v_gene: TRBV5-1; CDR3nt: TGCGCCAGCAGCTTGGGCGGCAGGGGGTTCTATGGCTACACCTTC; CDR3aa: CASSLGGRGFYGYTF
abundance: many; j_gene: TRBJ2-2; d_gene: TRBD1; v_gene: TRBV4-1; CDR3nt: TGCGCCAGCAGCCCAGACAGGGGGCGGGTCACCGGGGAGCTGTTTTTT; CDR3aa: CASSPDRGRVTGELFF
abundance: many; j_gene: TRBJ1-2; d_gene: NA; v_gene: TRBV28; CDR3nt: TGTGCCAGCAGTTTACTGAGGGGGGATAATCATGGCTACACCTTC; CDR3aa: CASSLLRGDNHGYTF
abundance: many; j_gene: TRBJ2-3; d_gene: NA; v_gene: TRBV6-1; CDR3nt: TGTGCCAGCAGTGACAGCCACTACACAGATACGCAGTATTTT; CDR3aa: CASSDSHYTDTQYF
abundance: many; j_gene: TRBJ2-1; d_gene: TRBD2; v_gene: TRBV20-1; CDR3nt: TGCAGTGCCGCGGCTAGCGGGAAGGGGAATGAGCAGTTCTTC; CDR3aa: CSAAASGKGNEQFF
abundance: many; j_gene: TRBJ2-7; d_gene: NA; v_gene: TRBV7-9; CDR3nt: TGTGCCAGCAGCTTAGAGAGACAGGAGCAGTACTTC; CDR3aa: CASSLERQEQYF
abundance: many; j_gene: TRBJ2-3; d_gene: TRBD2; v_gene: TRBV20-1; CDR3nt: TGCAGTGCTAAAACTAGCGGGGGGGCCTCCACAGATACGCAGTATTTT; CDR3aa: CSAKTSGGASTDTQYF
abundance: NA; j_gene: TRBJ2-7; d_gene: NA; v_gene: TRBV19; CDR3nt: TGTGCCAGTAGTATGACAGGGAGGTACTACGAGCAGTACTTC; CDR3aa: CASSMTGRYYEQYF
abundance: many; j_gene: TRBJ1-1; d_gene: NA; v_gene: TRBV30; CDR3nt: TGTGCCTGGAGTGTTTGGACTGAAGCTTTCTTT; CDR3aa: CAWSVWTEAFF
abundance: few; j_gene: TRBJ2-1; d_gene: NA; v_gene: TRBV19; CDR3nt: TGTGCCAGTCGGGCTAGCGCTACGAATGAGCAGTTCTTC; CDR3aa: CASRASATNEQFF
abundance: many; j_gene: TRBJ2-7; d_gene: TRBD1; v_gene: TRBV20-1; CDR3nt: TGCAGTGCTTGGGACAGTTTCTCCTACGAGCAGTACTTC; CDR3aa: CSAWDSFSYEQYF
abundance: many; j_gene: TRBJ1-5; d_gene: NA; v_gene: TRBV15; CDR3nt: TGTGCCACCAGCAGAGATCCGGCGGCTAATCAGCCCCAGCATTTT; CDR3aa: CATSRDPAANQPQHF
abundance: many; j_gene: TRBJ1-1; d_gene: NA; v_gene: TRBV7-9; CDR3nt: TGTGCCAGCAGCTTAATGATGAACACTGAAGCTTTCTTT; CDR3aa: CASSLMMNTEAFF
abundance: many; j_gene: TRBJ2-7; d_gene: NA; v_gene: TRBV5-1; CDR3nt: TGCGCCAGCAGTTTGGGGACTCCTGGGGACGAGCAGTACTTC; CDR3aa: CASSLGTPGDEQYF
abundance: many; j_gene: TRBJ2-3; d_gene: NA; v_gene: TRBV4-3; CDR3nt: TGCGCCAGCAGCCAAGACCCCCCGAGGCTGACAGATACGCAGTATTTT; CDR3aa: CASSQDPPRLTDTQYF
abundance: many; j_gene: TRBJ2-2; d_gene: NA; v_gene: TRBV7-2; CDR3nt: TGTGCCAGCAGCTTACAAAAGACACTGACGACCGGGGAGCTGTTTTTT; CDR3aa: CASSLQKTLTTGELFF
abundance: many; j_gene: TRBJ1-4; d_gene: TRBD1; v_gene: TRBV6-5; CDR3nt: TGTGCCAGCAGTTACACGGGACAGGGAACTAATGAAAAACTGTTTTTT; CDR3aa: CASSYTGQGTNEKLFF
abundance: many; j_gene: TRBJ2-5; d_gene: NA; v_gene: TRBV7-2; CDR3nt: TGTGCCAGCAGCTTAGGTTACGGGGTACAGACCCAGTACTTC; CDR3aa: CASSLGYGVQTQYF
abundance: medium-sized; j_gene: TRBJ2-3; d_gene: TRBD2; v_gene: TRBV20-1; CDR3nt: TGCAGTGCTAGAGATCCCCCCTTGGGGCGGGAGGGCCGAGAGGGGAGCACAGATACGCAGTATTTT; CDR3aa: CSARDPPLGREGREGSTDTQYF
abundance: NA; j_gene: TRBJ2-7; d_gene: NA; v_gene: TRBV20-1; CDR3nt: TGCAGTGCTAGAGGCAGGGGTTTCGTCGAGCAGTACTTC; CDR3aa: CSARGRGFVEQYF
abundance: few; j_gene: TRBJ2-1; d_gene: NA; v_gene: TRBV7-9; CDR3nt: TGTGCCAGCAGCTTAGGGAGGGGCCATTTGGACAATGAGCAGTTCTTC; CDR3aa: CASSLGRGHLDNEQFF
abundance: many; j_gene: TRBJ1-4; d_gene: NA; v_gene: TRBV4-3; CDR3nt: TGCGCCAGCAGCCAAATGGACTCCCCGGGAGATGAAAAACTGTTTTTT; CDR3aa: CASSQMDSPGDEKLFF
abundance: many; j_gene: TRBJ1-2; d_gene: TRBD1; v_gene: TRBV4-3; CDR3nt: TGCGCCAGCAGCCAGGGACAGGACTATGGCTACACCTTC; CDR3aa: CASSQGQDYGYTF
abundance: NA; j_gene: TRBJ2-1; d_gene: TRBD2; v_gene: TRBV5-1; CDR3nt: TGCGCCAGCAGCAGGACTAGCTTGAGCTCCTACAATGAGCAGTTCTTC; CDR3aa: CASSRTSLSSYNEQFF
abundance: many; j_gene: TRBJ2-4; d_gene: TRBD1; v_gene: TRBV6-2/TRBV6-3; CDR3nt: TGTGCCAGCAGTAAGGACAGGGTGGCCAAAAACATTCAGTACTTC; CDR3aa: CASSKDRVAKNIQYF
abundance: many; j_gene: TRBJ2-7; d_gene: NA; v_gene: TRBV7-8; CDR3nt: TGTGCCAGCAGCCCCATCGGGTACGAGCAGTACTTC; CDR3aa: CASSPIGYEQYF
abundance: many; j_gene: TRBJ1-2; d_gene: NA; v_gene: TRBV19; CDR3nt: TGTGCCAGTAGTATCGGACTGCTCTATGGCTACACCTTC; CDR3aa: CASSIGLLYGYTF
abundance: many; j_gene: TRBJ1-5; d_gene: NA; v_gene: TRBV20-1; CDR3nt: TGCAGTGCTAGAGGGGGGGATCCAGGGCCCCAGCATTTT; CDR3aa: CSARGGDPGPQHF
abundance: many; j_gene: TRBJ2-3; d_gene: NA; v_gene: TRBV14; CDR3nt: TGTGCCAGCAGAGCGGCAGGGTCAAGGGATACGCAGTATTTT; CDR3aa: CASRAAGSRDTQYF